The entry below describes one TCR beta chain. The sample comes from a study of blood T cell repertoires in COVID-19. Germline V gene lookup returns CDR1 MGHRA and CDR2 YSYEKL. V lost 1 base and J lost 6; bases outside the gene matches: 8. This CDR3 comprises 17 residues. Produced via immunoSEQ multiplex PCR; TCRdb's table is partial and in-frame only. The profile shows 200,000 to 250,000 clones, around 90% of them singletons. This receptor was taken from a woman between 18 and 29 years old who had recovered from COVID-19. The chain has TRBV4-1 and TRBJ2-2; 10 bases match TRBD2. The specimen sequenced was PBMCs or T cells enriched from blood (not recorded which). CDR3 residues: CASSQGISGRMAGELFF. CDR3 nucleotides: TGCGCCAGCAGCCAAGGAATTAGCGGGAGGATGGCCGGGGAGCTGTTTTTT.